A selection of T cell receptor beta chains follows, all from one sample in a study of cytomegalovirus exposure and HLA in healthy donors. The assay was immunoSEQ multiplex PCR, and TCRdb's table has in-frame clones only and misses some. The repertoire includes roughly 170,000 clones, approximately 80% of them detected once, and 4.8% sits in the top ten. What was sequenced was PBMCs. The receptor source for this set is a man in his late teens or twenties in good health and CMV-seronegative. Both conserved end residues are part of each CDR3. A D gene is named only where the DNA matches it firmly. Clone size is shown for a subset of rows, as once, few, many or a class of expanded clone.

V gene,J gene,D gene,clone size,CDR3 protein,CDR3 DNA
TRBV6-1,TRBJ1-5,.,.,CASSEFRNNQPQHF,TGTGCCAGCAGTGAATTCAGGAACAATCAGCCCCAGCATTTT
TRBV5-6,TRBJ2-1,.,.,CASSLPGVYNEQFF,TGTGCCAGCAGCTTGCCAGGGGTGTACAATGAGCAGTTCTTC
TRBV4-1,TRBJ2-1,.,.,CASSLSWREQFF,TGCGCCAGCAGCCTCAGTTGGAGGGAGCAGTTCTTC
TRBV11-3,TRBJ1-1,.,.,CASSLVLSGVNTEAFF,TGTGCCAGCAGCTTAGTTCTATCGGGGGTCAACACTGAAGCTTTCTTT
TRBV5-1,TRBJ1-6,.,few,CASSLSYGSPLHF,TGCGCCAGCAGCTTGTCTTACGGTTCACCCCTCCACTTT
TRBV6-5,TRBJ2-3,.,.,CASRGQDTDTQYF,TGTGCCAGCCGGGGTCAGGACACAGATACGCAGTATTTT
TRBV7-7,TRBJ2-5,.,once,CASSLGGGPPQETQYF,TGTGCTAGCAGCTTAGGAGGGGGCCCGCCCCAAGAGACCCAGTACTTC
TRBV5-6,TRBJ2-7,TRBD2,.,CASSLRRGAYEQYF,TGTGCCAGCAGCTTGAGACGGGGGGCCTACGAGCAGTACTTC
TRBV7-2,TRBJ2-7,.,.,CASSLGTRAGDEQYF,TGTGCCAGCAGCTTAGGAACCAGGGCTGGGGACGAGCAGTACTTC
TRBV6-5,TRBJ2-5,TRBD2,.,CASSQIVAGEETQYF,TGTGCCAGCAGCCAGATCGTGGCGGGGGAAGAGACCCAGTACTTC
TRBV11-2,TRBJ2-2,TRBD2,.,CASSPTTLAGRTGELFF,TGTGCCAGCAGCCCGACCACACTAGCGGGGAGAACCGGGGAGCTGTTTTTT
TRBV27,TRBJ1-5,.,few,CASTQGSNQPQHF,TGTGCCAGCACCCAGGGGAGCAATCAGCCCCAGCATTTT
TRBV6-5,TRBJ2-1,.,.,CASSPGDEQFF,TGTGCCAGCAGCCCGGGAGATGAGCAGTTCTTC
TRBV5-4,TRBJ2-3,.,.,CASSLAGWSTDTQYF,TGTGCCAGCAGCTTGGCAGGATGGAGCACAGATACGCAGTATTTT
TRBV7-9,TRBJ1-2,TRBD1,.,CASSPDRAWGIAGYTF,TGTGCCAGCAGCCCGGACAGGGCTTGGGGGATAGCAGGCTACACCTTC
TRBV28,TRBJ2-5,TRBD1,.,CASSSDREETQYF,TGTGCCAGCAGTTCCGACAGGGAGGAGACCCAGTACTTC
TRBV5-1,TRBJ2-1,TRBD2,once,CASTLSGGSSNEQFF,TGCGCCAGCACCCTATCCGGGGGGTCCTCCAATGAGCAGTTCTTC
TRBV6-6,TRBJ2-7,.,.,CASSTAQGWQYF,TGTGCCAGCAGTACCGCGCAGGGATGGCAGTACTTC
TRBV12-2,TRBJ2-7,.,few,CASRLAQIRAGVSYEQYF,TGTGCAAGTCGCTTAGCACAAATTCGGGCGGGAGTATCGTACGAGCAGTACTTC
TRBV18,TRBJ2-4,.,.,CASSPPRGASIQYF,TGTGCCAGCTCACCACCCCGGGGGGCCAGCATTCAGTACTTC
TRBV5-5,TRBJ1-5,.,.,CASSLEEGRNQPQHF,TGTGCCAGCAGCTTGGAAGAGGGGAGGAATCAGCCCCAGCATTTT
TRBV13,TRBJ1-2,.,.,CASSLGGNYGYTF,TGTGCCAGCAGCTTGGGGGGGAACTATGGCTACACCTTC
TRBV5-1,TRBJ2-3,.,.,CASSSLGDTQYF,TGCGCCAGCAGCTCTCTCGGAGATACGCAGTATTTT
TRBV6-5,TRBJ2-7,.,.,CASMGLALYEQYF,TGTGCCAGCATGGGCCTAGCCCTCTACGAGCAGTACTTC
TRBV6-6,TRBJ2-7,TRBD1,few,CASSGTAAGQYF,TGTGCCAGCAGTGGGACAGCCGCCGGGCAGTACTTC
TRBV7-9,TRBJ2-4,.,.,CASSSGLGRAKNIQYF,TGTGCCAGCAGCTCCGGACTGGGGAGAGCCAAAAACATTCAGTACTTC
TRBV11-2,TRBJ2-1,TRBD1,.,CASSRPPGQGRNEQFF,TGTGCCAGCAGCCGCCCCCCGGGACAGGGCCGGAATGAGCAGTTCTTC
TRBV7-8,TRBJ2-1,TRBD1,.,CASRSDRVSNEQFF,TGTGCCAGCAGATCAGACAGGGTGAGCAATGAGCAGTTCTTC
TRBV2,TRBJ2-1,.,.,CASKGLTGPTYNEQFF,TGTGCCAGCAAGGGCCTTACAGGGCCTACCTACAATGAGCAGTTCTTC
TRBV10-3,TRBJ2-5,TRBD1,.,CAISPSPPGQQETQYF,TGTGCCATCAGTCCTTCTCCACCGGGACAGCAAGAGACCCAGTACTTC
TRBV7-2,TRBJ2-1,TRBD1,.,CASSWTGADEQFF,TGTGCCAGCAGCTGGACAGGGGCCGATGAGCAGTTCTTC
TRBV7-2,TRBJ2-5,.,.,CASSQQVGFQETQYF,TGTGCCAGCAGCCAACAGGTCGGTTTTCAAGAGACCCAGTACTTC
TRBV27,TRBJ2-7,TRBD2,.,CASSLRGTSSYEQYF,TGTGCCAGCAGTTTACGGGGGACTAGCTCCTACGAGCAGTACTTC
TRBV27,TRBJ1-6,.,.,CASSFGGPGYSPLHF,TGTGCCAGCAGTTTTGGAGGTCCGGGATATTCACCCCTCCACTTT
TRBV28,TRBJ2-7,.,.,CASSLADEQYF,TGTGCCAGCAGTTTGGCCGACGAGCAGTACTTC
TRBV19,TRBJ2-1,TRBD2,.,CASSIDRWASGRGTYNEQFF,TGTGCCAGTAGTATAGATAGATGGGCTAGCGGGAGGGGCACCTACAATGAGCAGTTCTTC
TRBV4-1,TRBJ2-5,.,.,CASSQLTTGQETQYF,TGCGCCAGCAGCCAATTAACGACAGGCCAAGAGACCCAGTACTTC
TRBV7-8,TRBJ2-5,TRBD2,.,CASSLIAGAETQYF,TGTGCCAGCAGCTTAATAGCGGGAGCGGAGACCCAGTACTTC
TRBV6-1,TRBJ2-5,TRBD2,.,CASSELAGGQETQYF,TGTGCCAGCAGTGAACTAGCGGGAGGGCAAGAGACCCAGTACTTC
TRBV30,TRBJ2-2,TRBD2,.,CAWSQGTSGLNTGELFF,TGTGCCTGGAGTCAAGGGACTAGCGGACTGAACACCGGGGAGCTGTTTTTT
TRBV10-3,TRBJ2-7,TRBD1,.,CAISDSTGGASEQYF,TGTGCCATCAGTGATTCGACAGGGGGGGCTTCCGAGCAGTACTTC
TRBV7-2,TRBJ2-7,.,.,CASSASTAAAYEQYF,TGTGCCAGCAGCGCCTCTACAGCGGCCGCATACGAGCAGTACTTC
TRBV30,TRBJ2-7,.,.,CAWKGSGVLYEQYF,TGTGCCTGGAAAGGGTCAGGGGTACTATACGAGCAGTACTTC
TRBV7-2,TRBJ2-3,.,.,CASSVSTENTQYF,TGTGCCAGCAGCGTCTCGACAGAAAATACGCAGTATTTT
TRBV4-1,TRBJ2-3,.,.,CASSQGVTDNTDTQYF,TGCGCCAGCAGCCAAGGGGTCACGGACAACACAGATACGCAGTATTTT
TRBV2,TRBJ2-1,TRBD2,.,CASNQTSGGTYNEQFF,TGTGCCAGCAACCAAACTAGCGGGGGGACTTACAATGAGCAGTTCTTC
TRBV6-5,TRBJ2-3,.,.,CASSRGGASTDTQYF,TGTGCCAGCAGCAGGGGAGGGGCTAGCACAGATACGCAGTATTTT
TRBV19,TRBJ1-5,.,.,CASSILGNQPQHF,TGTGCCAGTAGTATACTAGGCAATCAGCCCCAGCATTTT
TRBV7-9,TRBJ2-5,TRBD1,.,CASSPSGQGWPGGTQYF,TGTGCCAGCAGCCCTTCGGGACAGGGGTGGCCGGGGGGGACCCAGTACTTC
TRBV4-1,TRBJ1-2,.,.,CASSQGGLDYGYTF,TGCGCCAGCAGCCAGGGTGGACTTGACTATGGCTACACCTTC
TRBV4-1,TRBJ2-7,TRBD1,few,CASRMTGGLGEQYF,TGCGCCAGCAGGATGACAGGGGGCCTTGGCGAGCAGTACTTC
TRBV2,TRBJ2-5,.,.,CASSGRGKETQYF,TGTGCCAGCAGTGGAAGAGGGAAAGAGACCCAGTACTTC
TRBV19,TRBJ1-1,.,few,CASQTRAGVTEAFF,TGTGCCAGCCAAACGAGGGCCGGTGTCACTGAAGCTTTCTTT
TRBV7-9,TRBJ2-5,TRBD2,.,CASSFRLAELLETQYF,TGTGCCAGCAGCTTTAGACTAGCGGAGTTGTTAGAGACCCAGTACTTC
TRBV10-3,TRBJ2-3,.,.,CAISANSRTDTQYF,TGTGCCATCAGTGCAAACAGCCGCACAGATACGCAGTATTTT
TRBV18,TRBJ1-2,TRBD1,.,CASSIDRAGYTF,TGTGCCAGCTCAATTGACAGGGCTGGCTACACCTTC
TRBV19,TRBJ2-5,.,.,CASSRTEGRAQYF,TGTGCCAGTAGTCGGACGGAGGGGAGAGCCCAGTACTTC
TRBV6-1,TRBJ1-5,.,.,CASSRDQPQHF,TGTGCCAGCAGCCGTGATCAGCCCCAGCATTTT
TRBV5-1,TRBJ2-3,TRBD2,.,CASSLRTSGLSDTQYF,TGCGCCAGCAGCTTGCGGACTAGCGGGCTCTCAGATACGCAGTATTTT
TRBV5-6,TRBJ2-5,TRBD2,.,CASSLGTSGRGETQYF,TGTGCCAGCAGCCTCGGGACTAGCGGGAGAGGTGAGACCCAGTACTTC